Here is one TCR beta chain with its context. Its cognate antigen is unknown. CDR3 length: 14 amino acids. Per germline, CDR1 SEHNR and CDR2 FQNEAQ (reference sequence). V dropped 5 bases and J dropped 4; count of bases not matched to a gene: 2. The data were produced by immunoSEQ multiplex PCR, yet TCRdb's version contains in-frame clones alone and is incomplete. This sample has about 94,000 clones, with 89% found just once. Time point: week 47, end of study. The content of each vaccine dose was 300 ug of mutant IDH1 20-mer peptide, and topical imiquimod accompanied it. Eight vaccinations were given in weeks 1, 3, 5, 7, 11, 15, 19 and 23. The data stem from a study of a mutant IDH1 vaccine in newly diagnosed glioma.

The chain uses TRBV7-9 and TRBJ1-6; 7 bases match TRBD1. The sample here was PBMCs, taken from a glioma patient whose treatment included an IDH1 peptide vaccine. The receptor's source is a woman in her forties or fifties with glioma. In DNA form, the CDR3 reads TGTGCCAGCAGCATGGGACAGTATAATTCACCCCTCCACTTT. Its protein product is CASSMGQYNSPLHF.